This T cell receptor (beta chain) was recovered during a study of PD-1 blockade in mismatch repair-deficient tumors. Profiling relied on immunoSEQ multiplex PCR, and the TCRdb table lists in-frame clones only, not all of them. This table holds under 25,000 clones, 82% found once. This clone was counted a single time. CDR1 SGDLS and CDR2 YYNGEE come from the germline V gene. V shed 0 bases, J shed 7 bases, and the junction held 3 bases outside the gene matches. The CDR3 is 15 residues long. Mismatch repair deficiency was confirmed in all patients, by PCR or immunohistochemistry. Three pembrolizumab responders had their TCRs sequenced.

V usage is TRBV9 and J usage is TRBJ2-1, with 11 nucleotides matching TRBD2. The specimen was PBMCs, collected 52 weeks after starting pembrolizumab. The receptor was derived from an adult with mismatch repair-deficient cancer. CDR3 sequence (DNA): TGTGCCAGCAGCGTAGGGCTAGCGGGGGGAAATGAGCAGTTCTTC. This gives the protein CASSVGLAGGNEQFF.